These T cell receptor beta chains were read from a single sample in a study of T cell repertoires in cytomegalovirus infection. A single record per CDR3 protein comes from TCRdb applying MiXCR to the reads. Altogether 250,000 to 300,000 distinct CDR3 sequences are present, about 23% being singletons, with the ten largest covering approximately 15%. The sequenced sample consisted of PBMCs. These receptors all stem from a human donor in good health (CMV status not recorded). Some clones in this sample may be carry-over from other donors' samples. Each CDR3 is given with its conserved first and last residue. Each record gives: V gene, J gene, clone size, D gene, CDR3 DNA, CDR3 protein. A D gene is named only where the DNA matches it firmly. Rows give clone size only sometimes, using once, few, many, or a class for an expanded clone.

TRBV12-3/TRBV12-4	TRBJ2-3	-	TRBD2	TGTGCCAGCACTCCGACCAGGACTAGCGGGAGTCAAGATACGCAGTATTTT	CASTPTRTSGSQDTQYF
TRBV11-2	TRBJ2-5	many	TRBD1	TGTGCCAGCACGCTTCGGACAGGGGGAGAGACCCAGTACTTC	CASTLRTGGETQYF
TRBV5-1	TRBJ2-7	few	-	TGCGCCAGCAGCTTGGACGGGTCCCCAGGAATTGGGCAGTACTTC	CASSLDGSPGIGQYF
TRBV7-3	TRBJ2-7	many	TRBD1	TGTGCCAGCAGCTTAATACCCGCGGGACAGGGTCCATACGAGCAGTACTTC	CASSLIPAGQGPYEQYF
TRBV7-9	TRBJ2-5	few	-	TGTGCCAGCAACAGGGACGGCCGGGAGACCCAGTACTTC	CASNRDGRETQYF
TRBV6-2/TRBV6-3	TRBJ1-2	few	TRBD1	TGTGCCAGCCGCGGGACAGGCGGTGGCTATGGCTACACCTTC	CASRGTGGGYGYTF
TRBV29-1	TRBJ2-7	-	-	TGCAGCGGACTAGGTGTTAGTCCGCCTGGCGAGCAGTACTTC	CSGLGVSPPGEQYF
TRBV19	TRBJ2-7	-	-	TGTGCCAGTAGTATTGGGCCGAAGGGTTACGAGCAGTACTTC	CASSIGPKGYEQYF
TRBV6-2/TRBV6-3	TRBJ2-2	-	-	TGTGCCAGCAGGGTCGTATCCGGGGAGCTGTTTTTT	CASRVVSGELFF
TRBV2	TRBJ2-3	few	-	TGTGCCAGCAGCCCCAGGAGTCAGCCCAGAGGCACAGATACGCAGTATTTT	CASSPRSQPRGTDTQYF
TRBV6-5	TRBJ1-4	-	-	TGTGCCAGCAGTTACCGCACCCACTCTGAGAGTGGCCAGGGTGAAAAACTGTTTTTT	CASSYRTHSESGQGEKLFF
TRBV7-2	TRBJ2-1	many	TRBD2	TGTGCCAGCAGCTTAGTTCTAGCGGGGGGCAATGAGCAGTTCTTC	CASSLVLAGGNEQFF
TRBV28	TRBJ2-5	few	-	TGTGCCAGCAGGTCCGGGCGCAAAGAGACCCAGTACTTC	CASRSGRKETQYF
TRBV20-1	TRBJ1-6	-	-	TGCAGTGCTAGAGTTTTGGGCCAGGTAGTGAAGTCACCCCTCCACTTT	CSARVLGQVVKSPLHF
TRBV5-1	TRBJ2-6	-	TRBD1	TGCGCCAGCAGCTTCCCCGGGACAGTGGATCACTCTGGGGCCAACGTCCTGACTTTC	CASSFPGTVDHSGANVLTF
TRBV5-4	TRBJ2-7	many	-	TGTGCCAGCAGCTTGGACAGCATCTCCTACGAGCAGTACTTC	CASSLDSISYEQYF
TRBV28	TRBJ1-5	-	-	TGTGCCAGCAGTAAAGGGGGTTGGGGCAATCAGCCCCAGCATTTT	CASSKGGWGNQPQHF
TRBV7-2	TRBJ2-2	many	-	TGTGCCAGCAGCTTAGAACAGGGTACCGGGGAGCTGTTTTTT	CASSLEQGTGELFF
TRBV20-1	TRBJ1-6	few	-	TGCAGTGGAGCAGGACGGGGGTCAGGTTCACCCCTCCACTTT	CSGAGRGSGSPLHF
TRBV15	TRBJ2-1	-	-	TGTGCCACCAGCAGAGATAGCGGGACAGGTTACTACAATGAGCAGTTCTTC	CATSRDSGTGYYNEQFF
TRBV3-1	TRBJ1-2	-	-	TGTGCCAGCAGCCAAGAGCCCAACTATGGCTACACCTTC	CASSQEPNYGYTF
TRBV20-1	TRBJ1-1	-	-	TGCAGTGCTAGTTTCCCGGGGGCGCGGGGCACTGAAGCTTTCTTT	CSASFPGARGTEAFF
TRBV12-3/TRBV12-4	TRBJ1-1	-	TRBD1	TGTGCCAGCAGTCCCAGGGACAGGGCGGACACTGAAGCTTTCTTT	CASSPRDRADTEAFF
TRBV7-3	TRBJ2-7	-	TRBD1	TGTGCCAGCAGCCAAGGGACAGCCTCCTACGAGCAGTACTTC	CASSQGTASYEQYF
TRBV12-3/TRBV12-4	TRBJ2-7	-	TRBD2	TGTGCCAGCAGTTGGGGAGGGGCAGGGCTCTACGAGCAGTACTTC	CASSWGGAGLYEQYF
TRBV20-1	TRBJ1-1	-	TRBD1	TGCAGTGCCTCCGGACAGGGAGGAGTGAACACTGAAGCTTTCTTT	CSASGQGGVNTEAFF
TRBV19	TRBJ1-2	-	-	TGTGCCAGTAGTGTCGCCTCTATAACAGGGAACTATGGCTACACCTTC	CASSVASITGNYGYTF
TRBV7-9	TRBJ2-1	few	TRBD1	TGTGCCAGCAGCCTCGGACAGGGTCTGTTCTTC	CASSLGQGLFF
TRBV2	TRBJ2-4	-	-	TGTGCCAGCATCATAGGAGGTAGCCTTGACCTTAAAAACATTCAGTACTTC	CASIIGGSLDLKNIQYF
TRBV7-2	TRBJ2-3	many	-	TGTGCCAGCAGCTTATCAGATACGCAGTATTTT	CASSLSDTQYF
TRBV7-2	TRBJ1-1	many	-	TGTGCCAGCAGCTTGCAGGGATACACTGAAGCTTTCTTT	CASSLQGYTEAFF
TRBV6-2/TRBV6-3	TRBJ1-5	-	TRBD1	TGTGCCAGCAGTAACCGGGACAGGGATCAGCCCCAGCATTTT	CASSNRDRDQPQHF
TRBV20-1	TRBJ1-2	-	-	TGCAGTGCTAGAATTGGTGGAGTGCGACTTGGCTACACCTTC	CSARIGGVRLGYTF
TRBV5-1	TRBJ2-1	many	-	TGCGCCAGCAGCCCCGATCGGGGCGCGGGCCTTAGGAGCTCCTACAATGAGCAGTTCTTC	CASSPDRGAGLRSSYNEQFF